This entry lists 5 T cell receptor beta chains sequenced from one sample in a study of shared clonotypes between healthy human individuals. Libraries were prepared by immunoSEQ multiplex PCR; TCRdb keeps only in-frame clonotypes and omits some of them. This repertoire shows about 1.4 million clones, over 95% found once; its top ten account for 1% to 1.5%. The specimen sequenced was naive CD4+ T cells sorted from blood. Subset given: CD45RA+ positively selected. These receptor sequences come from a man aged 25 to 45 in good health.

The DNA of the CDR3 is TGTGCCAGCAGCTTACGTGGACCCCAAGAGACCCAGTACTTC. This sequence encodes CASSLRGPQETQYF. This chain joins TRBV7-2 and TRBJ2-5; D gene uncertain. V shed 2 bases and J shed 1 base, with 8 bases lying between them. CDR1 is SGHTA and CDR2 is FQGNSA in the germline V gene. CDR3 length equals 14 residues.

CDR3: CASSVDPGETQYF. CDR3 nucleotides: TGTGCCAGCAGCGTAGACCCGGGAGAGACCCAGTACTTC. The genes are TRBV9 and TRBJ2-5; D is ambiguous. Per the germline V gene, CDR1 is SGDLS and CDR2 is YYNGEE. The CDR3 contains 13 residues. V shed 0 bases and J shed 4 bases, with 7 bases lying between them.

The chain combines TRBV27 with TRBJ1-1; D not certain. CDR1 and CDR2 (germline): MNHEY, SMNVEV (reference sequence). The V end lost 7 bases, the J end lost 4 bases, and 13 bases lay between the germline ends. This CDR3 comprises 13 residues. The chain's CDR3 is CASTPRVGTEAFF. The DNA of the CDR3 is TGTGCCAGCACGCCCCGGGTGGGCACTGAAGCTTTCTTT.

This sequence joins TRBV7-2 and TRBJ2-5; D remains unclear. CDR1 is SGHTA and CDR2 is FQGNSA in the germline V gene. V was clipped by 5 bases and J by 5 bases, with 9 bases between them. The CDR3 covers 12 residues. The CDR3 DNA reads TGTGCCAGCAGCGGCCGCTCGGAGACCCAGTACTTC. It encodes CASSGRSETQYF.

The chain couples TRBV5-1 to TRBJ2-3; D may be TRBD1 (6 bases). Germline V gene lookup returns CDR1 SGHRS and CDR2 YFSETQ. The CDR3 is 15 amino acids. V was cut by 1 base and J by 0 bases, with 9 bases left in between. DNA for the CDR3: TGCGCCAGCAGCTTGACAGGGATGAGCACAGATACGCAGTATTTT. Its protein product is CASSLTGMSTDTQYF.